The 30 T cell receptor beta chains listed next were all sequenced from one sample in a study of human T cells and chemical hapten exposure (dated by TCRdb to the early 2020s). Preparation of the library involved RACE. The data were produced on a NextSeq 500. In-frame beta chains were kept once TCRdb had trimmed the public reads at Q25 with fastp and called clones with MiXCR. Each record represents a unique CDR3 protein, reported with the most common genes and DNA among its rows. Here the sample has 45,000 to 60,000 distinct CDR3 sequences; 9.5% to 15% occur a single time. The top ten clonotypes cover 2.4% of the sample. Explained via the paper, the time point label denotes: patch test 3, about 24 weeks after DPC sensitization. The meaning of the sample's treatment or condition label: therapeutic diphenylcyclopropenone sensitization with weekly scalp DPC. Sample: whole blood, taken in connection with sensitization to the hapten diphenylcyclopropenone (DPC). The receptors originated from a man aged 25 to 40 with alopecia areata. Some clones in this sample may be carry-over from other donors' samples.

J is TRBJ2-7 and V is TRBV29-1; perhaps TRBD2 as D (6 bases). The CDR3 runs to 13 residues. Trimming left V 3 bases short and J 0 bases short, with 9 bases between. Germline CDR1 and CDR2: SQVTM and ANQGSEA. The CDR3 DNA reads TGCAGCGTTGAGGGAGGCGGCTCCTACGAGCAGTACTTC. This translates into CSVEGGGSYEQYF.

The J gene is TRBJ2-2, the V gene TRBV12-3 or TRBV12-4; TRBD1 matches at 9 bases. V lost 6 bases to trimming and J lost 4 bases; unmatched junction nucleotides: 9. The CDR3 totals 16 residues. The DNA of the CDR3 is TGTGCCAGCAGGAGGGACAGGGCCTTGGGCACCGGGGAGCTGTTTTTT. This sequence encodes CASRRDRALGTGELFF.

This clonotype was seen at least ten times. This chain joins TRBV29-1 and TRBJ1-1, with a tentative D call TRBD1 (5 bases). Trimming took 4 bases from V and 1 from J, leaving 19 bases between them. This CDR3 has 16 residues. The germline V gene encodes CDR1 SQVTM and CDR2 ANQGSEA. In nucleotides, the CDR3 is TGCAGCGTTGGGCCAGGGTGGGGGATGCCGAACACTGAAGCTTTCTTT. It yields the protein CSVGPGWGMPNTEAFF.

This clonotype was detected only a few times. This chain uses TRBV12-3 or TRBV12-4 with TRBJ2-5; D remains unclear. Trimming removed 7 bases from V and 0 bases from J, with 15 bases in between. The CDR3 consists of 15 residues. Here the CDR3 DNA reads TGTGCCAGCACCCTTAGCTCCTTGTACCAAGAGACCCAGTACTTC. Translation: CASTLSSLYQETQYF.

The chain joins TRBV20-1 to TRBJ1-5, with D possibly being TRBD1 (6 bases). The ends were cut back, 6 bases at V and 7 bases at J, with 13 bases in the middle. Per germline, CDR1 DFQATT and CDR2 SNEGSKA (reference sequence). The CDR3 is 12 residues long. CDR3 loop: CSAGDRTQPQHF. The CDR3 DNA reads TGCAGTGCCGGAGACAGGACGCAGCCCCAGCATTTT.

The rearrangement links TRBV5-1 to TRBJ1-1; D is perhaps TRBD1 (6 bases). V lost 7 bases, J lost 4 bases, and 11 bases lay in between. CDR3 length equals 12 residues. Germline lookup yields CDR1 SGHRS and CDR2 YFSETQ. Here the CDR3 reads CASGTFTTEAFF. For the CDR3, the DNA is TGCGCCAGCGGGACATTTACCACTGAAGCTTTCTTT.

This clonotype was counted many times. The V gene is TRBV27, the J gene TRBJ2-7; tentatively, D is TRBD1 or TRBD2 (5 bases each). Trimming removed 9 bases at V and 2 bases at J, with 11 bases between. CDR3 size: 12 residues. Germline CDR1 reads MNHEY; CDR2 reads SMNVEV (reference sequence). CDR3 loop: CARNPGPYEQYF. In nucleotides, the CDR3 is TGTGCCAGAAACCCGGGGCCCTACGAGCAGTACTTC.

This clonotype showed up just a few times. The chain combines TRBV29-1 with TRBJ2-5; TRBD1 matches 10 bases. The CDR3 has 14 residues. Germline values: CDR1 SQVTM, CDR2 ANQGSEA. After removal of 7 bases from V and 0 bases from J, the junction contained 5 bases not matched to a gene. CDR3 DNA sequence: TGCAGCGCTCGTGGGACAGGGGACCAAGAGACCCAGTACTTC. Translated, it gives CSARGTGDQETQYF. The complete variable domain, with remaining parts taken from reference TRBV29-1 and TRBJ2-5, reads SAVISQKPSRDICQRGTSLTIQCQVDSQVTMMFWYRQQPGQSLTLIATANQGSEATYESGFVIDKFPISRPNLTFSTLTVSNMSPEDSSIYLCSARGTGDQETQYFGPGTRLLVL.

This sequence joins TRBV28 and TRBJ1-6, with a possible D match to TRBD1 (6 bases). The V gene's germline CDR1 is MDHEN and CDR2 SYDVKM. This CDR3 comprises 18 residues. Trimming left V 5 bases short and J 0 bases short, with 17 bases between. Here the CDR3 reads CASSLRTDSGSYNSPLHF. The CDR3, as DNA: TGTGCCAGCAGTCTACGGACAGATTCAGGCTCCTATAATTCACCCCTCCACTTT.

This clonotype was counted a few times. This chain joins TRBV7-3 and TRBJ2-3; 12 bases line up with TRBD1. This CDR3 has 16 residues. The ends lost 5 bases at V and 4 bases at J; junction bases unmatched: 7. Germline assignment: CDR1 SGHTA and CDR2 FQGTGA. The CDR3 protein is CASSLRDRGRPDTQYF. The CDR3 DNA sequence: TGTGCCAGCAGCCTCAGGGACAGGGGGCGGCCAGATACGCAGTATTTT.

This clonotype was observed at least ten times. The rearrangement joins TRBV6-6 to TRBJ1-4; D remains unclear. Trimming cost V 2 bases and J 7 bases, with 14 bases left between them. The CDR3 spans 15 residues. Germline assignment: CDR1 MNHNY and CDR2 SVGAGI (reference sequence). The CDR3 nucleotides read TGTGCCAGCAGTTACCGGCCCGAGGGTGGTGAAAAACTGTTTTTT. Its protein is CASSYRPEGGEKLFF.

This clonotype was observed many times. The chain couples TRBV6-4 to TRBJ1-5, with 7 nucleotides matching TRBD1. CDR3 length: 15 residues. Germline assignment: CDR1 MRHNA and CDR2 SNTAGT. The ends lost 6 bases at V and 6 bases at J; junction bases unmatched: 11. The chain's CDR3 is CASSATGDGTQPQHF. The CDR3 DNA is TGTGCCAGCAGCGCAACAGGGGACGGGACTCAGCCCCAGCATTTT.

The J gene is TRBJ2-7, the V gene TRBV7-2; perhaps TRBD1 as D (5 bases). The CDR3 totals 15 residues. Deletions cut 2 bases from V and 4 bases from J, with 15 bases between. Germline CDR1 is SGHTA and CDR2 is FQGNSA. CDR3: CASSLQGPRFYEQYF. The CDR3 DNA sequence: TGTGCCAGCAGCTTACAGGGCCCCCGCTTTTACGAGCAGTACTTC.

This clonotype was seen at least ten times. The chain carries TRBV6-6 and TRBJ2-1, with D tentatively TRBD1 or TRBD2 (5 bases each). The CDR3 covers 12 residues. Germline V gene sequence: CDR1 MNHNY, CDR2 SVGAGI (reference sequence). V dropped 11 bases and J dropped 2 bases, with 10 bases sitting between them. The CDR3, as DNA: TGTGCCGGGGGACGGCCCTACAATGAGCAGTTCTTC. Translating it yields CAGGRPYNEQFF.

This clonotype turned up a few times. The CDR3 nucleotides are TGTGCCAGCACTCCCCGGGCGTTCTCCTACGAGCAGTACTTC. Residues: CASTPRAFSYEQYF. The V and J genes are TRBV6-5 and TRBJ2-7; unclear D gene. The CDR3 is 14 amino acids. Trimming removed 7 bases at V and 0 bases at J, with 13 bases between. Per germline, CDR1 MNHEY and CDR2 SVGAGI.

This clonotype has a count of ten or more. The V call is TRBV7-9, the J call TRBJ2-7; 9 bases align to TRBD1. V lost 1 base to trimming and J lost 8 bases; unmatched junction nucleotides: 6. The germline CDR1 and CDR2 sequences are SEHNR and FQNEAQ (reference sequence). The CDR3 is made up of 14 amino acids. Here the CDR3 DNA reads TGTGCCAGCAGCTTAGAGGGACAGGGTTATAAGCAGTACTTC. Its translation is CASSLEGQGYKQYF.

The chain uses TRBV5-5 and TRBJ1-1; D possibly corresponds to TRBD1 (6 bases). This CDR3 spans 14 amino acids. Germline V gives CDR1 SGHKS, CDR2 YYEKEE (reference sequence). Between the trimmed V and J ends, which lost 0 bases and 4 bases, there was a span of 10 bases. The CDR3 bases are TGTGCCAGCAGCTTGGGACAGGACCCCACTGAAGCTTTCTTT. This gives the protein CASSLGQDPTEAFF.

The sample holds many counts of this clonotype. J is TRBJ1-6 and V is TRBV6-2 or TRBV6-3; D is undetermined. The V and J ends lost 2 bases and 3 bases respectively, with 11 bases between them. The CDR3 consists of 16 residues. The germline gives CDR1 MNHEY, CDR2 SVGEGT. CDR3 amino acids: CASSYDHLNYNSPLHF. CDR3 DNA sequence: TGTGCCAGCAGTTACGACCATCTAAACTATAATTCACCCCTCCACTTT.

This clonotype was observed a handful of times. The chain is built from TRBV6-6 and TRBJ2-3; D gene uncertain. The germline V and J ends were trimmed by 0 bases and 0 bases, with 7 bases remaining between them. The germline CDR1 and CDR2 sequences are MNHNY and SVGAGI (reference sequence). CDR3 length: 15 residues. The CDR3 DNA follows: TGTGCCAGCAGTTACTCCGAGACTAGCACAGATACGCAGTATTTT. Translated, it gives CASSYSETSTDTQYF.

This clonotype was detected a few times. This chain connects TRBV28 to TRBJ2-7; the match to TRBD1 covers 11 bases. With 3 bases clipped from V and 2 bases from J, the junction kept 6 bases outside the gene matches. The CDR3 has 16 amino acids. Germline loops: CDR1 MDHEN, CDR2 SYDVKM. The CDR3 nucleotides are TGTGCCAGCAGTTTCACTGGACAGGGGGCCCCCTACGAGCAGTACTTC. It encodes CASSFTGQGAPYEQYF.

The table lists this clonotype with many counts. The chain combines TRBV10-3 with TRBJ2-5; TRBD1 matches at 8 bases. With 10 bases clipped from V and 4 bases from J, the junction kept 8 bases outside the gene matches. CDR3 length: 13 amino acids. Germline V gives CDR1 ENHRY, CDR2 SYGVKD. CDR3 sequence (DNA): TGTGCCAATGGGGCAGGGGGCATAGAGACCCAGTACTTC. Translation gives CANGAGGIETQYF.

The sample holds a few counts of this clonotype. The chain links TRBV11-2 to TRBJ1-1; D call uncertain. The CDR3 has 10 amino acids. The germline V and J ends were trimmed by 3 bases and 6 bases, with 2 bases remaining between them. Germline V gene lookup returns CDR1 SGHAT and CDR2 FQNNGV. The CDR3 region has the DNA TGTGCCAGCAGCTTTCCTGAAGCTTTCTTT. Amino acids: CASSFPEAFF.

This clonotype was counted a few times. The chain recombines TRBV7-9 with TRBJ2-1, with TRBD1 identical over 7 bases. V lost 5 bases and J lost 2; bases outside the gene matches: 6. The CDR3 is made up of 15 amino acids. Germline CDR1 and CDR2: SEHNR and FQNEAQ (reference sequence). The CDR3 loop is CASSTYRGPYNEQFF. The CDR3 nucleotides are TGTGCCAGCAGCACCTACAGGGGCCCCTACAATGAGCAGTTCTTC.

This clonotype was detected only a few times. The chain carries TRBV2 and TRBJ1-1, with D tentatively TRBD1 (5 bases). V was cut by 4 bases and J by 0 bases, with 9 bases left in between. The CDR3 is 14 residues long. Germline V lookup: CDR1 SNHLY, CDR2 FYNNEI. The CDR3 loop is CASSVRGLNTEAFF. The CDR3 DNA sequence: TGTGCCAGCAGTGTTCGGGGCTTGAACACTGAAGCTTTCTTT.

This clonotype appeared many times. V and J are TRBV29-1 and TRBJ1-1; 12 positions match TRBD1. Losses at the gene ends were 4 bases for V and 9 bases for J; bases not matched to a gene: 9. The CDR3 totals 14 residues. Germline V CDR1 and CDR2: SQVTM, ANQGSEA. The CDR3 bases are TGCAGCGTTGGCCCGGGACAGGGGGCGAAAAAAGCTTTCTTT. This codes for CSVGPGQGAKKAFF.

This sequence joins TRBV5-1 and TRBJ2-7; the D call may be TRBD1 or TRBD2 (5 bases each). CDR1 SGHRS and CDR2 YFSETQ come from the germline V gene. The CDR3 is 15 amino acids. V gave up 0 bases and J gave up 7 bases, with 17 bases separating them. The CDR3 protein is CASSLAEGPPREQYF. The CDR3 DNA sequence: TGCGCCAGCAGCTTGGCCGAGGGGCCGCCAAGGGAGCAGTACTTC. The variable domain in full, completed from reference TRBV5-1 and TRBJ2-7, reads KAGVTQTPRYLIKTRGQQVTLSCSPISGHRSVSWYQQTPGQGLQFLFEYFSETQRNKGNFPGRFSGRQFSNSRSEMNVSTLELGDSALYLCASSLAEGPPREQYFGPGTRLTVT.

This clonotype was counted only a few times. The V gene is TRBV3-1, the J gene TRBJ2-6, with D unclear. The CDR3 runs to 13 residues. V shed 4 bases and J shed 2 bases, with 3 bases lying between them. Germline CDR1 is LGHDT and CDR2 is YNNKEL (reference sequence). CDR3 DNA sequence: TGTGCCAGCAGCCCCCCTGGGGCCAACGTCCTGACTTTC. Translating it yields CASSPPGANVLTF. The full variable domain, in which reference TRBV3-1 and TRBJ2-6 provide the parts outside the CDR3, is DTAVSQTPKYLVTQMGNDKSIKCEQNLGHDTMYWYKQDSKKFLKIMFSYNNKELIINETVPNRFSPKSPDKAHLNLHINSLELGDSAVYFCASSPPGANVLTFGAGSRLTVL.

This clonotype was found many times. The chain is built from TRBV7-2 and TRBJ1-2, with 10 bases fitting TRBD1. The germline gives CDR1 SGHTA, CDR2 FQGNSA. CDR3 size: 15 residues. V lost 2 bases, J lost 6 bases, and 6 bases stayed unmatched. The CDR3: CASSLRDRGKDGYTF. CDR3 DNA: TGTGCCAGCAGCTTACGGGACAGGGGCAAAGATGGCTACACCTTC.

This clonotype was counted many times. The rearrangement joins TRBV29-1 to TRBJ1-1; no firm D call. From germline, CDR1 is SQVTM and CDR2 ANQGSEA. Trimming took 6 bases from V and 6 from J, leaving 11 bases between them. The CDR3 sequence is 11 residues long. The CDR3, as DNA: TGCAGCGTCCGCCCCCACGCTGAAGCTTTCTTT. Protein sequence: CSVRPHAEAFF.

This clonotype was detected many times. The chain has TRBV6-5 and TRBJ2-7; D is unclear. The CDR3 extends over 16 amino acids. Germline V gene data show CDR1 as MNHEY and CDR2 as SVGAGI. The V end was cut by 5 bases, the J end by 3 bases, with 20 bases between. The CDR3 here is CASSPSRGYPNYEQYF. The CDR3 region has the DNA TGTGCCAGCAGTCCTTCGCGTGGTTACCCCAACTACGAGCAGTACTTC.